This TCR beta chain was sequenced during a study of blood T cells in healthy people across ages. Study results and limitations: It was the long-lived donors that had more naive CD4+ cells and higher diversity than aged donors.

Germline CDR1 and CDR2: SGDLS and YYNGEE. The trim removed 4 bases at V and 9 bases at J, leaving 12 bases unmatched. The CDR3 runs 15 residues. Together with a sample-barcoded 5' primer, a J-beta primer mix was included in a second PCR lasting roughly 7 to 11 cycles. TCRdb reprocessed the 5' RACE reads via MiXCR and lists one record per CDR3 protein. The table shows about 1 million distinct CDR3 sequences, with 40% to 50% occurring only once. Worth noting for this clonotype: Antigen: not known.

The sample consisted of blood. The sequence was obtained from a woman in her sixties or seventies in good health. The rearrangement uses TRBV9 and TRBJ2-5; TRBD1 matches at 10 bases. The CDR3 region has the DNA TGTGCCAGCAGCCGTGGGACAGGGGCTGGGGAGGCCCAGTACTTC. Translating it yields CASSRGTGAGEAQYF.